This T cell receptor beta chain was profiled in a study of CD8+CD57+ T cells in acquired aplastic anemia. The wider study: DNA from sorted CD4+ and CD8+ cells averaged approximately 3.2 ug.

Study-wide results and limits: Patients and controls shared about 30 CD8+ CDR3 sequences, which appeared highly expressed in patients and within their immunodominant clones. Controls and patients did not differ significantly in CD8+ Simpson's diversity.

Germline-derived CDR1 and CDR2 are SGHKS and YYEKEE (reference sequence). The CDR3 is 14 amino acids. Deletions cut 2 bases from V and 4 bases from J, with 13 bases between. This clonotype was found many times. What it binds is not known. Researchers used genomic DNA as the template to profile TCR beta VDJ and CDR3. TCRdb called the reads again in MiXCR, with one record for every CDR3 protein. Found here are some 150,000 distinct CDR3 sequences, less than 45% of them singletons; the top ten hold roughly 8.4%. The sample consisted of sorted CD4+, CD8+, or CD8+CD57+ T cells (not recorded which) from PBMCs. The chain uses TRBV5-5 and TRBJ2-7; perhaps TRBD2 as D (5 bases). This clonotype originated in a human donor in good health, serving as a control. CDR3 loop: CASSFSGILYEQYF. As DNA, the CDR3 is TGTGCCAGCAGCTTCTCGGGGATCCTATACGAGCAGTACTTC.